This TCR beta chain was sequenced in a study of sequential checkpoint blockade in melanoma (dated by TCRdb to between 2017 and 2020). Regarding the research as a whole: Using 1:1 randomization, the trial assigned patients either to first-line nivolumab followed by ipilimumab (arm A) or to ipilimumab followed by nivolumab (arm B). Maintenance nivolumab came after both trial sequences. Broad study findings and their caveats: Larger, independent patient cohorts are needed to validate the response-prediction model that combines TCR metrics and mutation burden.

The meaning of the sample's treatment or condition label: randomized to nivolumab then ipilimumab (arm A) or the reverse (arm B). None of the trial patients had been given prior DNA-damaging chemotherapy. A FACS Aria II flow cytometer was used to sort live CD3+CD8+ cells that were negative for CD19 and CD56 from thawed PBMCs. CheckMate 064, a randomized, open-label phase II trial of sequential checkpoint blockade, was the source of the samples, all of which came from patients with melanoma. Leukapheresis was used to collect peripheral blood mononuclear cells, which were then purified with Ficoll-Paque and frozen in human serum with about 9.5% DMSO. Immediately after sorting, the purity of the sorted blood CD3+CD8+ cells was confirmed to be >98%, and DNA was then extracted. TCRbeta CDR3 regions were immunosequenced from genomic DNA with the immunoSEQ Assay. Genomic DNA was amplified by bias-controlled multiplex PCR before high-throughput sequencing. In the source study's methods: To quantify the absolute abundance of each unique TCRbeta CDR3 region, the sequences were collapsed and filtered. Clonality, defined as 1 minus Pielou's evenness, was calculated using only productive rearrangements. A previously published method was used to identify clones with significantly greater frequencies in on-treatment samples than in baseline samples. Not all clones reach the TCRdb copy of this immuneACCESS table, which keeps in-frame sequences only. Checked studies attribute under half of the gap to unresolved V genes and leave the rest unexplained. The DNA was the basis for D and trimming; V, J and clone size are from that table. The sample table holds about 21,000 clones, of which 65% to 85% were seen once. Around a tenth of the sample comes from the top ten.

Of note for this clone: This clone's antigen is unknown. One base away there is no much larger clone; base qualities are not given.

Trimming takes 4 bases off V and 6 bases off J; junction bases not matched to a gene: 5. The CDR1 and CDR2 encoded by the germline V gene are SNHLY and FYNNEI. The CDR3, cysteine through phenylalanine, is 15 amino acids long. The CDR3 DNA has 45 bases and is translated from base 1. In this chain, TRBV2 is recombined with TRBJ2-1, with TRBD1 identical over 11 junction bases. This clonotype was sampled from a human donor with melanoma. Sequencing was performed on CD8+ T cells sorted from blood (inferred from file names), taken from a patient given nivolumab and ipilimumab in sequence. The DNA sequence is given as TGTGCCAGCAGTGTAGGACAGGGGGCTCGCAATGAGCAGTTCTTC. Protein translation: CASSVGQGARNEQFF.